Listed here are 26 T cell receptor beta chains from one sample, sequenced in a study of T-cell reconstitution after alpha-beta-depleted transplantation in children. Unique molecular identifiers were used in preparing the TCRbeta library. TCRdb re-called the PCR reads through MiXCR, storing one row per CDR3 protein. This sample yields over 120,000 distinct CDR3 sequences, of which around 8.8% are seen a single time; 15% to 20% belongs to the top ten. This specimen consisted of PBMCs, mostly from graft donor cells, obtained 180 days after TCRalphabeta/CD19-depleted stem cell transplant. These receptors came from a female patient aged 2-10 years who had a stem cell transplant for congenital amegakaryocytic thrombocytopenia, so the T cells may come from the graft donor.

This clonotype was recorded at least ten times. The chain couples TRBV20-1 to TRBJ2-7; no definite D call. This CDR3 is 15 amino acids long. From germline, CDR1 is DFQATT and CDR2 SNEGSKA (reference sequence). The V and J ends lost 6 bases and 2 bases respectively, with 20 bases between them. CDR3 amino acids: CSAPPADPRPYEQYF. Here the CDR3 DNA reads TGCAGTGCGCCGCCCGCGGATCCACGACCCTACGAGCAGTACTTC.

This clonotype occurred a few times. This chain uses TRBV5-1 with TRBJ1-3; D is unresolved. With 2 bases removed from V and 0 bases from J, the gap between germline ends came to 18 bases. Germline V gene sequence: CDR1 SGHRS, CDR2 YFSETQ. The CDR3 loop spans 18 amino acids. The CDR3: CASSFGCCQTLSGNTIYF. The CDR3 DNA reads TGCGCCAGCAGCTTTGGGTGTTGCCAGACCCTCTCTGGAAACACCATATATTTT.

This clonotype has ten or more counts. The V and J genes are TRBV10-3 and TRBJ2-7; D unclear. The CDR3 contains 13 residues. The V gene lost 5 bases and the J gene lost 1 base, with 9 bases spanning the gap. The germline CDR1 and CDR2 sequences are ENHRY and SYGVKD. Here the CDR3 DNA reads TGTGCCATCAGTACCGACATGTCCTACGAGCAGTACTTC. It specifies CAISTDMSYEQYF.

This clonotype was counted many times. This chain uses TRBV28 with TRBJ1-4, with unresolved D. There are 14 residues in the CDR3. The germline V and J ends were trimmed by 2 bases and 8 bases, with 12 bases remaining between them. CDR1 and CDR2 from the germline V gene are MDHEN and SYDVKM. CDR3 protein: CASSLLGSYEKLFF. CDR3 in DNA: TGTGCCAGCAGTTTACTGGGCAGTTACGAAAAACTGTTTTTT.

This clonotype was detected only a few times. J is TRBJ1-4 and V is TRBV11-2; no firm D call. V lost 1 base to trimming and J lost 7 bases, with 19 bases between them. The CDR3 consists of 17 residues. CDR1 is SGHAT, CDR2 FQNNGV, per germline. The CDR3 region is CASSLGFKTPSSEKLFF. The CDR3 DNA reads TGTGCCAGCAGCTTAGGATTTAAGACCCCCTCCAGTGAAAAACTGTTTTTT.

This clonotype was picked up many times. The rearrangement links TRBV5-1 to TRBJ1-4; no clear D gene. The CDR3 is 14 residues long. Germline-derived CDR1 and CDR2 are SGHRS and YFSETQ. V gave up 0 bases and J gave up 0 bases, with 3 bases separating them. For the CDR3, the DNA is TGCGCCAGCAGCTTGGACACAACTAATGAAAAACTGTTTTTT. Its translation is CASSLDTTNEKLFF.

The table lists this clonotype with many counts. The rearrangement joins TRBV20-1 to TRBJ2-7; maybe TRBD1 (6 bases). V lost 1 base and J 3 bases, leaving 13 bases between the germline ends. The germline V gene encodes CDR1 DFQATT and CDR2 SNEGSKA (reference sequence). The CDR3 has 14 amino acids. The CDR3 region has the DNA TGCAGTGCTAGAGGGGCAGGGGCCCTCTACGAGCAGTACTTC. It translates to CSARGAGALYEQYF.

The gene calls are TRBV5-4 and TRBJ2-7; 9 bases line up with TRBD2. Germline loops: CDR1 SGHNT, CDR2 YYREEE (reference sequence). This CDR3 region has 15 residues. The ends lost 4 bases at V and 2 bases at J; junction bases unmatched: 7. The CDR3 reads CASSSLTSGTYEQYF. The CDR3 coding sequence is TGTGCCAGCAGCAGCCTGACTAGCGGCACCTACGAGCAGTACTTC.

Turning to this clonotype: A much larger clone is a single base away; this may be a read error. This chain links TRBV4-2 with TRBJ2-3, with 7 positions matching TRBD1. V gave up 3 bases and J gave up 2 bases; unmatched junction bases: 11. CDR1 is LGHNA and CDR2 is YNFKEQ in the germline V gene. The CDR3 covers 17 residues. CDR3 region: CASSQGQLFFSTDTQYF. For the CDR3, the DNA is TGTGCCAGCAGCCAGGGACAGCTCTTTTTTTCCACAGATACGCAGTATTTT.

Many counts were recorded for this clonotype. V gene TRBV5-1 combines with J gene TRBJ1-1; weak D call: TRBD1 (6 bases). The V and J ends lost 0 bases and 4 bases respectively, with 13 bases between them. Germline CDR1 is SGHRS and CDR2 is YFSETQ. CDR3 length equals 15 residues. The CDR3 DNA follows: TGCGCCAGCAGCTTGGGGACAGAGCCCACCACTGAAGCTTTCTTT. Amino acid sequence: CASSLGTEPTTEAFF.

At least ten counts were recorded for this clonotype. The CDR3 sequence is CASRIRGNHYEQYF. CDR3 nucleotide sequence: TGCGCCAGCAGAATCAGGGGGAACCACTACGAGCAGTACTTC. V gene TRBV5-1 combines with J gene TRBJ2-7; 7 bases are a match to TRBD1. This CDR3 spans 14 amino acids. CDR1 is SGHRS, CDR2 YFSETQ, per germline. J was trimmed by 3 bases and V by 5 bases; bases with no gene match: 8.

This clonotype was detected a few times. This rearrangement joins TRBV27 to TRBJ1-2, with 7 nucleotides matching TRBD1. The germline V gene encodes CDR1 MNHEY and CDR2 SMNVEV (reference sequence). The CDR3 runs to 14 residues. With 3 bases clipped from V and 0 bases from J, the junction kept 1 base outside the gene matches. The DNA for the CDR3 is TGTGCCAGCAGTTTTACAGGGGCTAACTATGGCTACACCTTC. This translates into CASSFTGANYGYTF.

The table lists this clonotype with many counts. This chain connects TRBV20-1 to TRBJ2-1, with D maybe TRBD2 (6 bases). The CDR3 spans 14 residues. V dropped 4 bases and J dropped 2 bases, with 12 bases sitting between them. The germline V gene has CDR1 DFQATT and CDR2 SNEGSKA (reference sequence). For the CDR3, the DNA is TGCAGTGCTACCCGGTTAGCGGCCTACAATGAGCAGTTCTTC. Translated: CSATRLAAYNEQFF.

This clonotype was found many times. The J gene is TRBJ2-2, the V gene TRBV7-3; D remains unclear. The CDR3 consists of 14 residues. The germline CDR1 and CDR2 sequences are SGHTA and FQGTGA. V was cut by 3 bases and J by 1 base, with 6 bases left in between. The CDR3 region is CASSFTRNTGELFF. DNA of the CDR3: TGTGCCAGCAGCTTCACGCGGAACACCGGGGAGCTGTTTTTT.

This clonotype turned up a few times. The rearrangement joins TRBV20-1 to TRBJ2-6, with TRBD1 matching 11 bases. CDR1 is DFQATT, CDR2 SNEGSKA, per germline (reference sequence). The CDR3 runs to 17 residues. Trimming took 6 bases from V and 0 from J; bases not matched to a gene: 7. CDR3 amino acids: CSALGTGGSSGANVLTF. The CDR3 DNA is TGCAGTGCCCTCGGGACAGGGGGATCCTCTGGGGCCAACGTCCTGACTTTC.

This clonotype was detected ten times or more. The chain joins TRBV6-1 to TRBJ2-4, with D perhaps TRBD1 or TRBD2 (7 bases each). The germline V and J ends were trimmed by 5 bases and 4 bases, with 18 bases remaining between them. CDR1 is MNHNS, CDR2 SASEGT, per germline. This CDR3 contains 16 residues. The CDR3 DNA reads as TGTGCCAGCAGTCCGACCACGGGGGGACAGAAAAACATTCAGTACTTC. Translating it yields CASSPTTGGQKNIQYF.

This clonotype was seen more than once but under ten times. The chain uses TRBV4-1 and TRBJ1-2, with 11 bases identical to TRBD1. The CDR3 covers 19 residues. Germline V lookup: CDR1 MGHRA, CDR2 YSYEKL. V was clipped by 4 bases and J by 1 base; unmatched bases: 14. CDR3 in DNA: TGCGCCAGCAGCCTCCTTCCTATAGCGGGACAGGGGGTTAACTATGGCTACACCTTC. It yields the protein CASSLLPIAGQGVNYGYTF.

This clonotype was seen at least ten times. This sequence joins TRBV28 and TRBJ1-1; weak D call: TRBD1 (6 bases). This CDR3 has 13 amino acids. The germline V and J ends were trimmed by 6 bases and 3 bases, with 11 bases remaining between them. Germline lookup yields CDR1 MDHEN and CDR2 SYDVKM. CDR3 nucleotide sequence: TGTGCCAGCAGCAATGGGACATACACTGAAGCTTTCTTT. It translates to CASSNGTYTEAFF.

This clonotype was picked up a small number of times. Here the CDR3 reads CASSWTGGTGANVLTF. CDR3 DNA: TGTGCCAGCAGTTGGACAGGAGGAACTGGGGCCAACGTCCTGACTTTC. V and J are TRBV12-3 or TRBV12-4 and TRBJ2-6; 7 bases match TRBD1. V trimming: 4 bases; J trimming: 2 bases; junction bases outside the gene matches: 5. The CDR3 runs to 16 residues.

Many counts were recorded for this clonotype. The chain uses TRBV10-3 and TRBJ2-1; maybe TRBD2 (5 bases). V lost 8 bases and J 8 bases, leaving 10 bases between the germline ends. In germline, CDR1 is ENHRY, CDR2 SYGVKD. This CDR3 spans 11 amino acids. In DNA, the CDR3 is TGTGCCATCGGGAGAGCGGATGAGCAGTTCTTC. This encodes CAIGRADEQFF.

The chain recombines TRBV7-6 with TRBJ2-7; 11 bases are a match to TRBD2. V lost 5 bases to trimming and J lost 4 bases; unmatched junction nucleotides: 7. This CDR3 region has 15 residues. The V gene's germline CDR1 is SGHVS and CDR2 FNYEAQ. This chain's CDR3 is CASSPLAGVRYEQYF. Written as DNA, the CDR3 is TGTGCCAGCAGCCCACTAGCGGGAGTGAGGTACGAGCAGTACTTC.

This clonotype was picked up many times. The chain recombines TRBV29-1 with TRBJ1-1, with D perhaps TRBD1 (5 bases). This CDR3 has 13 amino acids. Germline assignment: CDR1 SQVTM and CDR2 ANQGSEA. V shed 6 bases and J shed 0 bases, with 11 bases lying between them. CDR3 DNA sequence: TGCAGCGTGGGGGGACGGCTGAACACTGAAGCTTTCTTT. Residues: CSVGGRLNTEAFF.

This clonotype was detected a few times. This chain connects TRBV6-5 to TRBJ2-5; D is ambiguous. The CDR3 sequence is 17 residues long. From germline, CDR1 is MNHEY and CDR2 SVGAGI. The V and J ends lost 0 bases and 1 base respectively, with 15 bases between them. This chain's CDR3 is CASSYSMLARLQETQYF. In DNA form, the CDR3 reads TGTGCCAGCAGTTACTCGATGCTGGCAAGACTCCAAGAGACCCAGTACTTC.

This clonotype came up many times. The gene calls are TRBV6-1 and TRBJ2-3; weak D call: TRBD2 (6 bases). Germline V lookup: CDR1 MNHNS, CDR2 SASEGT. The CDR3 covers 14 residues. V was clipped by 3 bases and J by 1 base, with 8 bases between them. This CDR3 is CASSDAGRTDTQYF. CDR3 nucleotides: TGTGCCAGCAGTGACGCGGGACGCACAGATACGCAGTATTTT.

This clonotype has ten or more counts. CDR3 amino acids: CATSRSSQGGYTF. In DNA form, the CDR3 reads TGTGCCACCAGCAGATCCTCCCAGGGGGGCTACACCTTC. The genes are TRBV15 and TRBJ1-2, with D maybe TRBD1 (6 bases). This CDR3 is 13 amino acids long. V lost 2 bases and J lost 8, with 12 bases in between. CDR1 is LNHNV and CDR2 is YYDKDF in the germline V gene (reference sequence).

This clonotype was counted at least ten times. The V and J genes are TRBV28 and TRBJ1-1; no reliable D call. V was clipped by 1 base and J by 9 bases, with 18 bases between them. The CDR3 is 15 residues long. Germline V gene lookup returns CDR1 MDHEN and CDR2 SYDVKM. Here the CDR3 reads CASSLLGRGRNKAFF. Written as DNA, the CDR3 is TGTGCCAGCAGTTTATTGGGCCGCGGTCGGAATAAAGCTTTCTTT.